Sequencing of this T cell receptor (beta chain) was carried out in a study of T cells and copy number aberrations in small-cell lung cancer (dated by TCRdb to the early 2020s). About the full investigation: To relate T cell metrics to mutations and copy number aberrations, the same tumor regions underwent both TCR repertoire sequencing and whole-exome sequencing. Tumor TCR data existed for around 17 patients, and some 15 patients had TCR data from both tumor tissue and normal tissue. Points the paper makes about the study in general: All specimens were formalin-fixed paraffin-embedded tissue, which is known to introduce sequencing artifacts. Higher copy number aberration burden was negatively correlated with tumor T-cell density, richness and clonality. Because surgical resection is uncommon in small-cell lung cancer, the study was limited by a small sample size, and the findings need validation. High heterogeneity of the TCR repertoire was observed across regions, with about 75-97.7% of clones restricted to a single region, representing a lower overlap than in localized NSCLC. Compared with adjacent lung tissue, tumors showed lower T-cell density, richness and clonality, although the density difference was not significant.

Relative to germline, V is missing 0 bases and J is missing 3 bases, with 2 bases of the junction outside any gene match. Counted from cysteine to phenylalanine, this CDR3 has 14 amino acids. Only the CDR3 DNA is retained, 42 bases long and in frame from the first base. Per the germline V gene, SGHRS is the CDR1 and YFSETQ is the CDR2. Using multiplexed V- and J-gene primers, the immunoSEQ hsTCRB Kit amplified TCR-beta CDR3 regions from genomic DNA. Unique DNA barcodes were added in a second PCR, and the samples were pooled together with one negative control and one positive control. The pooled TCR-beta libraries were sequenced using a 150-cycle paired-end protocol on an Illumina MiSeq. The paper's processing steps were these. Raw sequencing data were processed by Adaptive Biotechnologies into a report with normalized, annotated TCR-beta repertoires. To compute T-cell density, TCR-beta templates were normalized to usable DNA, with usable DNA estimated through amplification of housekeeping genes. Richness counted unique rearrangements, and clonality was defined as 1 minus Pielou's evenness. Three measures quantified intratumor TCR heterogeneity between regions: the Jaccard index, the Morisita overlap index, and the proportion of shared top-20 clonotypes. TCRdb provides this immuneACCESS table in a form limited to in-frame rearrangements. Some clones are lacking; in checked studies, under half of them reflect an unresolved V gene, and why the rest are absent is not known. From that table come the V and J calls and clone size; the DNA was used to work out D and trimming. The sample profile shows some 6,300 clones; roughly three quarters of them were found once. In total, the top ten clones hold about 10% of the sample.

The donors were limited-stage small-cell lung cancer patients who had surgical resection in Hangzhou, China, between the late 2000s and the early 2020s. Every donor went straight to surgery with no preoperative chemotherapy or radiotherapy, and no donor was given immunotherapy either before or after surgery. All 20 or so patients in the sequenced cohort were identified as smokers or heavy second-hand smokers. Three regions were collected from each tumor FFPE block by a grid approach so that spatial heterogeneity of the primary tumors was represented. Tumor regions were macrodissected to enrich malignant cells, and only regions expected to yield at least 150 ng DNA were selected. Multi-region TCR-beta sequencing of resected limited-stage small-cell lung cancers and of tumor-adjacent lung tissue was performed to characterize T cell repertoire heterogeneity. The AllPrep DNA/RNA FFPE Kit (Qiagen) was used to extract genomic DNA from the FFPE tissue.

About this clone itself: Its antigen is still unknown. There are no base qualities to consult, and no much larger clone falls within one base.

The sequence joins TRBV5-1 to TRBJ2-7; 8 nucleotides in the junction match TRBD1. The source material was tumor tissue. The receptor was isolated from a man in his fifties or sixties with small cell lung cancer. The DNA sequence reads TGCGCCAGCAGCTTGGGCAGGGGGCTCTACGAGCAGTACTTC. The translation is CASSLGRGLYEQYF.